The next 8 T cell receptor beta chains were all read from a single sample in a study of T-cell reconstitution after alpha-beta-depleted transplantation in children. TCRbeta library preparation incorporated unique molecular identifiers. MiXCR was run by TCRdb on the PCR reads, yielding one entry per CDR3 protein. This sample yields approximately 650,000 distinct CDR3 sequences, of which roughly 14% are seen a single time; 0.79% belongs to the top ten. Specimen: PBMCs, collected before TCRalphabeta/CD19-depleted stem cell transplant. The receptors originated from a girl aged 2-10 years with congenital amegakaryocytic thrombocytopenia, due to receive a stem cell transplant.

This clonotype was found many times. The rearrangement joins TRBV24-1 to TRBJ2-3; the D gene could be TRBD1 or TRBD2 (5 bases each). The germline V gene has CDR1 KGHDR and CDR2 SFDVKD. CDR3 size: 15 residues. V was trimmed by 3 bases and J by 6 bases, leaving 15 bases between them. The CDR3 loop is CATSDGTVGKDTQYF. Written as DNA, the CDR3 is TGTGCCACCAGTGATGGGACGGTCGGTAAGGATACGCAGTATTTT.

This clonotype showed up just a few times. CDR3 bases: TGTGCCACTCAAAAAACCCCCGGGGGCGCGAATACGCAGTATTTT. This encodes CATQKTPGGANTQYF. V usage is TRBV15 and J usage is TRBJ2-3; the D gene could be TRBD1 or TRBD2 (6 bases each). Trimming took off 9 bases at V and 7 bases at J, with 23 bases between the two ends. This CDR3 is 15 amino acids long. Germline loops: CDR1 LNHNV, CDR2 YYDKDF (reference sequence).

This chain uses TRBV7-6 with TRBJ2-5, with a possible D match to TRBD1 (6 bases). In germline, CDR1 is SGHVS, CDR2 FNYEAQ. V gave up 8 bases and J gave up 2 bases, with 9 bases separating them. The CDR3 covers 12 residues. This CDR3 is CASRTEQETQYF. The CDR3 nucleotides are TGTGCCAGCCGGACAGAACAAGAGACCCAGTACTTC.

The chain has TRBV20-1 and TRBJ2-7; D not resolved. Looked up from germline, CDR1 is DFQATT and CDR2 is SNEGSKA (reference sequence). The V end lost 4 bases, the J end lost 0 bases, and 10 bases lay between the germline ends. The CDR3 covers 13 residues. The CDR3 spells CSAKQPSSYEQYF. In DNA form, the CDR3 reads TGCAGTGCTAAACAGCCCAGCTCCTACGAGCAGTACTTC.

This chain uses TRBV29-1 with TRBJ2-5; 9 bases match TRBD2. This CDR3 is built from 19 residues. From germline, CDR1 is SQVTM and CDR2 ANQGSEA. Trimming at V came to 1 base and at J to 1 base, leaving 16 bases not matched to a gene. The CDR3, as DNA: TGCAGCGTTGAAGCGGGATTGACTAGCGGAACCCATTCCCAAGAGACCCAGTACTTC. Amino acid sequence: CSVEAGLTSGTHSQETQYF.

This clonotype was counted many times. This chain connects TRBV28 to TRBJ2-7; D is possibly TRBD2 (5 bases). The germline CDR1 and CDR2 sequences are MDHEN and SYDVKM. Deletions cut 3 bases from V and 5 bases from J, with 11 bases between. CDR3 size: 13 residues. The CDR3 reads CASSFSRRNEQYF. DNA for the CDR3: TGTGCCAGCAGTTTCTCCCGGAGGAACGAGCAGTACTTC.

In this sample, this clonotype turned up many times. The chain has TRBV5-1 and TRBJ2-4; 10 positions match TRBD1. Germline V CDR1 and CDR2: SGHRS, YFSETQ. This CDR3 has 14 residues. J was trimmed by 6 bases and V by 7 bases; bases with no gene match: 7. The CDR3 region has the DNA TGCGCCAGCGGCCCAGGACAGGGGGTAAACATTCAGTACTTC. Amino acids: CASGPGQGVNIQYF.

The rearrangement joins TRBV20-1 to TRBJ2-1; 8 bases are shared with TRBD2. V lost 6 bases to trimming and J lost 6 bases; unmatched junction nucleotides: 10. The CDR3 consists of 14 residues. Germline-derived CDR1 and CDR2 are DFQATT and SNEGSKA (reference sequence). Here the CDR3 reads CSAPPSGLPNEQFF. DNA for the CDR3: TGCAGTGCCCCCCCTAGCGGGTTGCCCAATGAGCAGTTCTTC.